The clone carrying this TCR beta chain showed up just a few times. Its antigen is unidentified. This sample was included in a study of beta chain features in type 1 diabetes. About the study: Cells sorted and examined across all samples totaled 90 million to 120 million.

Purity (above 98%) was reached by all sorted populations. V was clipped by 0 bases and J by 4 bases; unmatched bases: 5. CDR1 is MNHEY, CDR2 SMNVEV, per germline (reference sequence). The CDR3 is 16 amino acids. Every isolated RNA sample was fully reverse transcribed, so sequencing captured expressed TCRB transcripts. Naive, central memory and regulatory T cell samples averaged roughly 3.7 million immunoSEQ reads each. Profiled with immunoSEQ multiplex PCR; TCRdb holds only in-frame clones, not every one. The table records around 300,000 clones, roughly 9.6% of them present only once. Findings of the study overall: Among patients, naive, central memory and Treg TCRB repertoires appeared more similar than among healthy donors.

Source material: naive CD4+ T cells from blood. The sequence was obtained from a woman under 40 in good health. V usage is TRBV27 and J usage is TRBJ2-7; TRBD2 agrees at 11 bases. The CDR3 spells CASSLSRASGRYEQYF. The CDR3 DNA reads TGTGCCAGCAGTTTATCGAGGGCTAGCGGGAGGTACGAGCAGTACTTC.